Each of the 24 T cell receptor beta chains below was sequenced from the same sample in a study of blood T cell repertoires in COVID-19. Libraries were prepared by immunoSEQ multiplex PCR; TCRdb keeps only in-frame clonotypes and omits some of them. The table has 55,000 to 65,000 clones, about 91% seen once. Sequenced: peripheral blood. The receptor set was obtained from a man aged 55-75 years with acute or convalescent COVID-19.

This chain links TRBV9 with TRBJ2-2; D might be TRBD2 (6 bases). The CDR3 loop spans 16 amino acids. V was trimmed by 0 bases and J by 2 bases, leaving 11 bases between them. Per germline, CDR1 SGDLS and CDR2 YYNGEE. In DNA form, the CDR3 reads TGTGCCAGCAGCGTAGGATTGGGGGGAAACACCGGGGAGCTGTTTTTT. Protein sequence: CASSVGLGGNTGELFF.

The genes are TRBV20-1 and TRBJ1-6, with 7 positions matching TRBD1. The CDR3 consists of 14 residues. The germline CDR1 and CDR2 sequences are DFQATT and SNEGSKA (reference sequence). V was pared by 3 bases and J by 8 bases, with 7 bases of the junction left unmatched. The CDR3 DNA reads TGCAGTGCTAGTTCCCGGGACAGTTATTCACCCCTCCACTTT. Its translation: CSASSRDSYSPLHF.

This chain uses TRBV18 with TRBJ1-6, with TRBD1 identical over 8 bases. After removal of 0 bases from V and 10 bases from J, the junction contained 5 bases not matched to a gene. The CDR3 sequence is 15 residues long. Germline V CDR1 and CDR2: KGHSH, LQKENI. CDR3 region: CASSPPGQGNSPLHF. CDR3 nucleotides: TGTGCCAGCTCACCACCAGGACAGGGAAACTCACCCCTCCACTTT.

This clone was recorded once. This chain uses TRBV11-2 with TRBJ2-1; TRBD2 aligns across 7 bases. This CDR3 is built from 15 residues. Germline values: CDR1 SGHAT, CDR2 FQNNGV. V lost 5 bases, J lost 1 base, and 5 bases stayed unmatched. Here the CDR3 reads CASSEGGGSYNEQFF. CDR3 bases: TGTGCCAGCAGCGAGGGCGGGGGTTCCTACAATGAGCAGTTCTTC.

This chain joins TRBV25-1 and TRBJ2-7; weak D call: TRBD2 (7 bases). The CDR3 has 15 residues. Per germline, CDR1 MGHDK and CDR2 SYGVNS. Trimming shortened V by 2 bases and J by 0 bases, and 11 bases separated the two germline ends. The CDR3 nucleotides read TGTGCCAGCAGTGAAGGCGGGGGCAGCTCCTACGAGCAGTACTTC. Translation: CASSEGGGSSYEQYF.

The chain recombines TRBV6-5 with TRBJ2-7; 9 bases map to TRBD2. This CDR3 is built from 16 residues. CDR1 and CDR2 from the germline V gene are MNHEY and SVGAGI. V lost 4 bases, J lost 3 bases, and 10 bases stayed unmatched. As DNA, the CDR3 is TGTGCCAGCAGTTTAGCGGGAGACCCACCTTACTACGAGCAGTACTTC. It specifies CASSLAGDPPYYEQYF.

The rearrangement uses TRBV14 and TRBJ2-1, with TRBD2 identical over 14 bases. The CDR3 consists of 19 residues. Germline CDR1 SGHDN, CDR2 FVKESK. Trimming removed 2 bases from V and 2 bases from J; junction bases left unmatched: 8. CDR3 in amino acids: CASSQTGTSGSFTYNEQFF. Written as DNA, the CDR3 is TGTGCCAGCAGCCAAACCGGGACTAGCGGGAGCTTCACCTACAATGAGCAGTTCTTC.

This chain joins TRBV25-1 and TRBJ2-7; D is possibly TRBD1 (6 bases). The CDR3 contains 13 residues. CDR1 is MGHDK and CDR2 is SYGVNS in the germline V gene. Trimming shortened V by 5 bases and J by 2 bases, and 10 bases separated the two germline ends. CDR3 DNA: TGTGCCAGCAGTTATCCAGGGGCCTACGAGCAGTACTTC. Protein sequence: CASSYPGAYEQYF.

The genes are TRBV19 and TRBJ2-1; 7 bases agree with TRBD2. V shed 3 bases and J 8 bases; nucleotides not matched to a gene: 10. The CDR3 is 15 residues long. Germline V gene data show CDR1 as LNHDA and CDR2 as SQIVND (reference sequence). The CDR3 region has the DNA TGTGCCAGTAGTATGGGAGGGGACGACGGCGATGAGCAGTTCTTC. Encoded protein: CASSMGGDDGDEQFF.

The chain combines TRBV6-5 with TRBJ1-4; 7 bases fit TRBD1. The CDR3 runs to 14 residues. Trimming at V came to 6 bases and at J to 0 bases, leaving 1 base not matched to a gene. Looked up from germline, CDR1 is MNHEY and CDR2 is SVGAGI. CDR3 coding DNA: TGTGCCAGCAGACAGGGGCCAACTAATGAAAAACTGTTTTTT. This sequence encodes CASRQGPTNEKLFF.

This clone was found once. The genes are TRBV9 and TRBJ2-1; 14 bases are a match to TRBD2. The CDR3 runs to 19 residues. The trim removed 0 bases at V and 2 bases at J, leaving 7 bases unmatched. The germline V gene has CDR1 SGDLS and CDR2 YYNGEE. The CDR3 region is CASSVEMTSGRGTYNEQFF. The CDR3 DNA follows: TGTGCCAGCAGCGTAGAGATGACTAGCGGGAGGGGCACCTACAATGAGCAGTTCTTC.

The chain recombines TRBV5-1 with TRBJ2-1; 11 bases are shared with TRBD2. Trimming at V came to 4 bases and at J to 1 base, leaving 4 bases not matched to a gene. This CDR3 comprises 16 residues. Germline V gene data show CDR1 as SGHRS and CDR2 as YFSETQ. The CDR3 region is CASSKVAGGSYNEQFF. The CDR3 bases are TGCGCCAGCAGCAAAGTAGCGGGAGGGTCCTACAATGAGCAGTTCTTC. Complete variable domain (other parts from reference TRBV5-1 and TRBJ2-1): KAGVTQTPRYLIKTRGQQVTLSCSPISGHRSVSWYQQTPGQGLQFLFEYFSETQRNKGNFPGRFSGRQFSNSRSEMNVSTLELGDSALYLCASSKVAGGSYNEQFFGPGTRLTVL.

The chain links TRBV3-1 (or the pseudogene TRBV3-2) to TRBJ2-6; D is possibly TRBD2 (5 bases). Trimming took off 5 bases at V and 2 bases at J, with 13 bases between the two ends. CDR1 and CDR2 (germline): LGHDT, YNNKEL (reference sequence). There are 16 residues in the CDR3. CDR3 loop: CASSGAVGAGANVLTF. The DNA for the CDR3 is TGTGCCAGCAGCGGAGCGGTCGGGGCTGGGGCCAACGTCCTGACTTTC.

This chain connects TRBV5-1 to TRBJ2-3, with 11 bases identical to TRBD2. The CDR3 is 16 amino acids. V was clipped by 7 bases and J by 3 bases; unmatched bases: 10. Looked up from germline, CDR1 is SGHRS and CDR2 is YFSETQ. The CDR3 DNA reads TGCGCCAGCTCCGATGTAGCGGGAGGGTCGACAGATACGCAGTATTTT. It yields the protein CASSDVAGGSTDTQYF.

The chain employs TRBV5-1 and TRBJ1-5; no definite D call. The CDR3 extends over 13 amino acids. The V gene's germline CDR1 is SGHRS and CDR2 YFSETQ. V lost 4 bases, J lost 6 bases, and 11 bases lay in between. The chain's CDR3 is CASSPDFGQPQHF. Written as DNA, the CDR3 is TGCGCCAGCAGCCCGGACTTTGGTCAGCCCCAGCATTTT.

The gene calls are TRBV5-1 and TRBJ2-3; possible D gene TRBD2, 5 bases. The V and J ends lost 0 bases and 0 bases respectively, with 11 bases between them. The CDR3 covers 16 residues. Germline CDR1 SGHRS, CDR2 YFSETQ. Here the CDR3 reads CASSLERTFSTDTQYF. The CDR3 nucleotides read TGCGCCAGCAGCTTGGAGCGGACCTTTAGCACAGATACGCAGTATTTT.

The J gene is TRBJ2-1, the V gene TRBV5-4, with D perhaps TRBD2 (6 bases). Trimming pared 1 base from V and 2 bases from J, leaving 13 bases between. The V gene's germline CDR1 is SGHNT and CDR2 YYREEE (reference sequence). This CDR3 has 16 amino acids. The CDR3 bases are TGTGCCAGCAGCTTGTTCGGGAGTGGTGCCTACAATGAGCAGTTCTTC. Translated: CASSLFGSGAYNEQFF.

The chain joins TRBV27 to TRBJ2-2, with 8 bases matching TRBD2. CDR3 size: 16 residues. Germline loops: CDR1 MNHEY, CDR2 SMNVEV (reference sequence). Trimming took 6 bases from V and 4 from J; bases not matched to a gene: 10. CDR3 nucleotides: TGTGCCAGCAGCTCAACGGGACTAGGAGTCACCGGGGAGCTGTTTTTT. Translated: CASSSTGLGVTGELFF.

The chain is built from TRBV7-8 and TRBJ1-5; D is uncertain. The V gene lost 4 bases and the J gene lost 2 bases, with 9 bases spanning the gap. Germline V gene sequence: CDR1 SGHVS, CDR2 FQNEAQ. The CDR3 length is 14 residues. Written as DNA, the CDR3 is TGTGCCAGCAGCTACATGGGCGGCAATCAGCCCCAGCATTTT. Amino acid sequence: CASSYMGGNQPQHF. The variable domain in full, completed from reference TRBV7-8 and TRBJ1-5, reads GAGVSQSPRYKVAKRGQDVALRCDPISGHVSLFWYQQALGQGPEFLTYFQNEAQLDKSGLPSDRFFAERPEGSVSTLKIQRTQQEDSAVYLCASSYMGGNQPQHFGDGTRLSIL.

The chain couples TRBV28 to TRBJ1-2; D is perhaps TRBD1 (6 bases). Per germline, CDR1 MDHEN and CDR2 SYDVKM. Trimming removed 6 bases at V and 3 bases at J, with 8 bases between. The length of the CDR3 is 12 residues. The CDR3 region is CASRDSYYGYTF. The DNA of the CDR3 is TGTGCCAGCAGGGACAGCTACTATGGCTACACCTTC.

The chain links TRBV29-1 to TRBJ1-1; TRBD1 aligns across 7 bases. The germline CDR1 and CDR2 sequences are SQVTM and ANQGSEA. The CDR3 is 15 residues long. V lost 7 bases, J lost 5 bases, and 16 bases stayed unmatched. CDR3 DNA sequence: TGCAGCGGCGGAGTCGGTGGACAGGTGAGGACTGAAGCTTTCTTT. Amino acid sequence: CSGGVGGQVRTEAFF. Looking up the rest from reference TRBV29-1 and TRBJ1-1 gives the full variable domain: SAVISQKPSRDICQRGTSLTIQCQVDSQVTMMFWYRQQPGQSLTLIATANQGSEATYESGFVIDKFPISRPNLTFSTLTVSNMSPEDSSIYLCSGGVGGQVRTEAFFGQGTRLTVV.

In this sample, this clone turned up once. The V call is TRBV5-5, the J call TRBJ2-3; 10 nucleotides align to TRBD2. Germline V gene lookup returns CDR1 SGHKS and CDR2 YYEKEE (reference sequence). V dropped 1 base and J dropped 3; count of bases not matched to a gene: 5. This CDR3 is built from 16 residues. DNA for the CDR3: TGTGCCAGCAGCTTGAGGCTAGCGGGAGAGACAGATACGCAGTATTTT. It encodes CASSLRLAGETDTQYF.

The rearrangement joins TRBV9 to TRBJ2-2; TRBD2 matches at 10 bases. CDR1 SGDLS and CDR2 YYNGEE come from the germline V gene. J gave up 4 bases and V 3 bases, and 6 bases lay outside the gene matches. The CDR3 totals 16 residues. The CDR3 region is CASSGAGGPSTGELFF. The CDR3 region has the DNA TGTGCCAGCAGCGGAGCGGGAGGGCCTAGCACCGGGGAGCTGTTTTTT. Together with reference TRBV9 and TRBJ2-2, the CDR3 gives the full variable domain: DSGVTQTPKHLITATGQRVTLRCSPRSGDLSVYWYQQSLDQGLQFLIQYYNGEERAKGNILERFSAQQFPDLHSELNLSSLELGDSALYFCASSGAGGPSTGELFFGEGSRLTVL.

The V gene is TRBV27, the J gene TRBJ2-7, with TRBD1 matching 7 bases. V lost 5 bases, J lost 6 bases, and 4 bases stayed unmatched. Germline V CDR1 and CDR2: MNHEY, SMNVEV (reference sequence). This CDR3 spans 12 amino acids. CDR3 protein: CASSVTGAEQYF. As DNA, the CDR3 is TGTGCCAGCAGTGTAACAGGGGCCGAGCAGTACTTC.